These T cell receptor beta chains were read from a single sample in a study of human T cells and chemical hapten exposure. TCRdb re-called the RACE reads with MiXCR, one entry per CDR3 protein. This sample has about 160,000 distinct CDR3 sequences, with roughly 25% found just once. The source material was whole blood, sampled in connection with sensitization to the hapten diphenylcyclopropenone (DPC). The receptor set was obtained from a woman between 18 and 30 years old with alopecia areata. Some clones in this sample may be carry-over from other donors' samples. CDR3s include the opening cysteine and the closing phenylalanine or tryptophan. D genes are given only for firm matches. Not every row has a clone size; where given, it reads once, few, many or a size class.

j_call v_call clone_size d_call cdr3_nt cdr3_aa
TRBJ1-1 TRBV27 - - TGTGCCAGCAGTTCATGGGACGTGGACACTGAAGCTTTCTTT CASSSWDVDTEAFF
TRBJ1-4 TRBV7-9 - TRBD1 TGTGCCAGCAGCTTATTCCCAGGGGGCAGAACTAATGAAAAACTGTTTTTT CASSLFPGGRTNEKLFF
TRBJ2-1 TRBV12-3/TRBV12-4 few TRBD1 TGTGCCAGCACCCTCGGGACAGGGAGCTACAATGAGCAGTTCTTC CASTLGTGSYNEQFF
TRBJ2-5 TRBV15 few - TGTGCCACCAGCAGTGACGTCCGGACGGTCGAGACCCAGTACTTC CATSSDVRTVETQYF
TRBJ2-2 TRBV29-1 few TRBD1 TGCAGCGGTAGGGACAGGGGGACCGGGGAGCTGTTTTTT CSGRDRGTGELFF
TRBJ2-7 TRBV20-1 few - TGCAGTGCTAGACGTCGGGGACGACCCTACGAGCAGTACTTC CSARRRGRPYEQYF
TRBJ1-1 TRBV10-3 - - TGTGCCATCACCTTTGGGATGGACACTGAAGCTTTCTTT CAITFGMDTEAFF
TRBJ2-2 TRBV11-3 - TRBD1 TGTGCCAGCAGCCAGGGACAGTCGGGGGAGCTGTTTTTT CASSQGQSGELFF
TRBJ2-1 TRBV5-6 many TRBD2 TGTGCCACCTGTATGGCGGGGAGGGTCAATGAGCAGTTCTTC CATCMAGRVNEQFF
TRBJ1-1 TRBV4-1 - - TGCGCCAGCAGCCAAGAACGGATGAACACTGAAGCTTTCTTT CASSQERMNTEAFF
TRBJ2-3 TRBV5-1 - - TGCGCCAGCAGCTTGGGGGAGGATACGCAGTATTTT CASSLGEDTQYF
TRBJ2-1 TRBV5-1 - TRBD2 TGCGCCAGCAGCATGTCTCTAGCGGGGTTCTACAATGAGCAGTTCTTC CASSMSLAGFYNEQFF
TRBJ2-1 TRBV20-1 few - TGCAGTGCTCAGAGTTGGAGAGAACACGATGAGCAGTTCTTC CSAQSWREHDEQFF
TRBJ2-3 TRBV2 - - TGTGCCAGCAGTATCACTTCTAGCACAGATACGCAGTATTTT CASSITSSTDTQYF
TRBJ2-3 TRBV10-3 - - TGTGCCATCAGTGAGTTGGTCAGGGGAGATACGCAGTATTTT CAISELVRGDTQYF
TRBJ2-3 TRBV28 many - TGTGCCAGCAGCCGAGATACGCAGTATTTT CASSRDTQYF
TRBJ2-7 TRBV12-3/TRBV12-4 - - TGTGCCAGCAGTTCACTCCGGGACTCCTTCTACGAGCAGTACTTC CASSSLRDSFYEQYF
TRBJ2-1 TRBV6-5 - - TGTGCCAGCAGTTCGTCGGGACGGGAGCAGTTCTTC CASSSSGREQFF
TRBJ2-3 TRBV29-1 - TRBD2 TGCAGCGTGGCGGGACTAGCCATCACAGATACGCAGTATTTT CSVAGLAITDTQYF
TRBJ2-3 TRBV10-2 - TRBD1 TGCGCCAGCAGTGAGTTGATCCGGGACAGGGAGACAGATACGCAGTATTTT CASSELIRDRETDTQYF
TRBJ2-1 TRBV7-2 few TRBD1 TGTGCCAGCAGTGGACAGGGGGGGAGTGAGCAGTTCTTC CASSGQGGSEQFF
TRBJ1-3 TRBV3-1 - - TGTGCCAGCAGCCAAGAGAGGGGGAGGGCGAGCTCTGGAAACACCATATATTTT CASSQERGRASSGNTIYF
TRBJ1-2 TRBV20-1 - TRBD1 TGCAGTGCTAGCGGGACAGGAAATGGCTACACCTTC CSASGTGNGYTF
TRBJ2-2 TRBV2 - - TGTGCCAGCAGTCGAGAGAGATCGAACACCGGGGAGCTGTTTTTT CASSRERSNTGELFF
TRBJ2-5 TRBV20-1 once - TGCAGTGCGACCAAGAAGCAAGAGACCCAGTACTTC CSATKKQETQYF
TRBJ2-5 TRBV11-2 - - TGTGCCAGCGGGCTTCAAGAGACCCAGTACTTC CASGLQETQYF
TRBJ2-4 TRBV4-3 - TRBD2 TGCGCCAGCAGCCAAGATCTGGGGGGGGATCCCAAAAACATTCAGTACTTC CASSQDLGGDPKNIQYF
TRBJ2-1 TRBV24-1 - TRBD2 TGTGCCACCGGAACTAGCGGGAGGAATGAGCAGTTCTTC CATGTSGRNEQFF
TRBJ2-5 TRBV4-2 - - TGTGCCAGCAGCCAAGATCGAGGGAATGCAGAGACCCAGTACTTC CASSQDRGNAETQYF
TRBJ1-3 TRBV9 many - TGTGCCAGCAGCGTAGTAACCAGGGGCACTGGAAACACCATATATTTT CASSVVTRGTGNTIYF
TRBJ2-2 TRBV25-1 few TRBD1 TGTGCCAGCAGTGTGGGACAGGTCGACACCGGGGAGCTGTTTTTT CASSVGQVDTGELFF
TRBJ2-7 TRBV12-3/TRBV12-4 - TRBD1 TGTGCCAGCAGGCCCCCGGGACAGGGGCGTTACGAGCAGTACTTC CASRPPGQGRYEQYF
TRBJ1-1 TRBV3-1 few TRBD1 TGTGCCAGCAGCCCCCCGGGACAGGGTGCGTTTGCGGAAGCTTTCTTT CASSPPGQGAFAEAFF
TRBJ2-1 TRBV7-9 few TRBD2 TGTGCCAGCATGGGGATAGAGACTAGCATTTATGAGCAGTTCTTC CASMGIETSIYEQFF
TRBJ2-3 TRBV29-1 - TRBD1 TGCAGCGCTGCGGCCGGGACACAGGGGGCAGATACGCAGTATTTT CSAAAGTQGADTQYF
TRBJ2-1 TRBV18 - TRBD2 TGTGCCAGCCACACCGGGACTAGCTCCTACAATGAGCAGTTCTTC CASHTGTSSYNEQFF
TRBJ1-2 TRBV6-4 few TRBD1 TGTGCCAGCAGTGACCTAGCAGGGGGCAGGAGCTATGGCTACACCTTC CASSDLAGGRSYGYTF